Each of the 30 T cell receptor beta chains below was sequenced from the same sample in a study of T cell changes during pregnancy in multiple sclerosis. TCRdb's table, derived via immunoSEQ multiplex PCR, lists solely in-frame clones and lacks some. The sample has roughly 70,000 clones, almost 95% seen once; the top ten hold 2.8%. The input for sequencing was peripheral blood, taken in the third trimester of pregnancy. These receptors came from a female donor in good health, enrolled as a control in a pregnancy study.

The chain joins TRBV2 to TRBJ2-5; a possible D gene is TRBD1 (6 bases). The CDR3 runs 12 residues. Germline assignment: CDR1 SNHLY and CDR2 FYNNEI. V was shortened by 7 bases and J by 2 bases, with 8 bases between the two germline ends. Here the CDR3 reads CASTGEQETQYF. CDR3 bases: TGTGCCAGCACAGGGGAGCAAGAGACCCAGTACTTC. Filled out from reference TRBV2 and TRBJ2-5, the complete variable domain reads EPEVTQTPSHQVTQMGQEVILRCVPISNHLYFYWYRQILGQKVEFLVSFYNNEISEKSEIFDDQFSVERPDGSNFTLKIRSTKLEDSAMYFCASTGEQETQYFGPGTRLLVL.

The V gene is TRBV18, the J gene TRBJ1-5; tentatively, D is TRBD1 (6 bases). Germline-derived CDR1 and CDR2 are KGHSH and LQKENI. V lost 1 base, J lost 6 bases, and 10 bases lay in between. CDR3 size: 14 residues. CDR3 amino acids: CASSPQGVSQPQHF. The CDR3 coding sequence is TGTGCCAGCTCACCACAGGGGGTTAGTCAGCCCCAGCATTTT.

The chain couples TRBV28 to TRBJ2-4; 8 bases are a match to TRBD2. There are 15 residues in the CDR3. In germline, CDR1 is MDHEN, CDR2 SYDVKM. V dropped 10 bases and J dropped 1; count of bases not matched to a gene: 9. CDR3 DNA sequence: TGTGCCACGACGGGGGGGAGTGACGCCAAAAACATTCAGTACTTC. Translation: CATTGGSDAKNIQYF.

This clone is a singleton in its sample. V usage is TRBV19 and J usage is TRBJ2-7; 11 nucleotides agree with TRBD2. The V gene's germline CDR1 is LNHDA and CDR2 SQIVND (reference sequence). After removal of 3 bases from V and 6 bases from J, the junction contained 13 bases not matched to a gene. The CDR3 loop spans 17 amino acids. The CDR3, as DNA: TGTGCCAGTAGTATGGGGACTAGCGGAGCCCTGGCATCCGAGCAGTACTTC. This encodes CASSMGTSGALASEQYF.

This chain joins TRBV9 and TRBJ2-2; D possibly corresponds to TRBD1 (5 bases). Per germline, CDR1 SGDLS and CDR2 YYNGEE. The V gene lost 0 bases and the J gene lost 8 bases, with 8 bases spanning the gap. CDR3 length equals 13 residues. The CDR3 is CASSVAGYGELFF. CDR3 coding DNA: TGTGCCAGCAGCGTAGCAGGGTATGGGGAGCTGTTTTTT.

This chain links TRBV7-9 with TRBJ2-1, with no clear D. V lost 5 bases and J lost 8, with 10 bases in between. Germline V CDR1 and CDR2: SEHNR, FQNEAQ (reference sequence). There are 12 residues in the CDR3. Written as DNA, the CDR3 is TGTGCCAGCAGCAGAGTCTATGATGAGCAGTTCTTC. Protein: CASSRVYDEQFF.

The CDR3 DNA reads as TGTGCCAGCAGCGTATCTGGACTAGCGGAGAACATTCAGTACTTC. Protein: CASSVSGLAENIQYF. The J gene is TRBJ2-4, the V gene TRBV9; the match to TRBD2 covers 10 bases. Germline CDR1 and CDR2: SGDLS and YYNGEE. The V gene end was trimmed by 1 base and the J gene end by 7 bases; junction bases not matched to a gene: 5. The CDR3 is 15 amino acids.

The gene calls are TRBV6-4 and TRBJ2-3, with TRBD2 matching 11 bases. Germline lookup yields CDR1 MRHNA and CDR2 SNTAGT. This CDR3 spans 16 amino acids. With V trimmed by 4 bases and J by 2 bases, 5 bases remained unmatched. The CDR3 loop is CASSALAGGSTDTQYF. The CDR3 DNA sequence: TGTGCCAGCAGTGCTCTAGCGGGGGGATCCACAGATACGCAGTATTTT.

This chain uses TRBV11-3 with TRBJ2-1, with a tentative D call TRBD2 (6 bases). The CDR3 extends over 13 amino acids. Between the trimmed V and J ends, which lost 0 bases and 13 bases, there was a span of 13 bases. Looked up from germline, CDR1 is SGHNT and CDR2 is YENEEA. The DNA of the CDR3 is TGTGCCAGCAGCTTAGATCGCGCGGCGGGACAGTTCTTC. Its protein is CASSLDRAAGQFF.

V gene TRBV5-4 combines with J gene TRBJ1-6; possible D gene TRBD1, 5 bases. The CDR3 spans 16 residues. In germline, CDR1 is SGHNT, CDR2 YYREEE (reference sequence). Between the trimmed V and J ends, which lost 0 bases and 10 bases, there was a span of 17 bases. The DNA of the CDR3 is TGTGCCAGCAGCTTGGCCAGGGCAGGGTTGAGATCACCCCTCCACTTT. It codes for CASSLARAGLRSPLHF.

The chain uses TRBV15 and TRBJ2-3; 10 positions match TRBD2. Trimming took 0 bases from V and 4 from J; bases not matched to a gene: 10. The length of the CDR3 is 18 residues. Germline V gene lookup returns CDR1 LNHNV and CDR2 YYDKDF (reference sequence). CDR3 region: CATSRDYFPSGSADTQYF. As DNA, the CDR3 is TGTGCCACCAGCAGAGATTATTTTCCTAGCGGGAGCGCAGATACGCAGTATTTT.

The CDR3 protein is CATRTDGGYNEKLFF. In DNA, the CDR3 is TGTGCCACACGGACAGACGGAGGCTATAATGAAAAACTGTTTTTT. The chain recombines TRBV6-4 with TRBJ1-4, with D perhaps TRBD1 (6 bases). V lost 10 bases, J lost 4 bases, and 19 bases lay in between. CDR3 length: 15 residues. Germline V lookup: CDR1 MRHNA, CDR2 SNTAGT.

The chain uses TRBV29-1 and TRBJ2-1; weak D call: TRBD2 (5 bases). The germline CDR1 and CDR2 sequences are SQVTM and ANQGSEA. Trimming took off 3 bases at V and 2 bases at J, with 20 bases between the two ends. There are 17 residues in the CDR3. The CDR3 sequence is CSVDPSRASFTYNEQFF. The CDR3 nucleotides read TGCAGCGTTGATCCCTCGCGGGCCTCTTTTACCTACAATGAGCAGTTCTTC.

This chain connects TRBV18 to TRBJ1-1; D is perhaps TRBD1 (5 bases). The CDR3 is 15 residues long. V dropped 4 bases and J dropped 5 bases, with 17 bases sitting between them. Germline V lookup: CDR1 KGHSH, CDR2 LQKENI. The chain's CDR3 is CASSQPEGRGTEAFF. In nucleotides, the CDR3 is TGTGCCAGCTCACAACCGGAGGGGAGGGGAACTGAAGCTTTCTTT.

This clone was counted a single time. The rearrangement joins TRBV27 to TRBJ1-2; no clear D gene. The germline CDR1 and CDR2 sequences are MNHEY and SMNVEV (reference sequence). This CDR3 region has 13 residues. Deletions cut 0 bases from V and 8 bases from J, with 10 bases between. The DNA of the CDR3 is TGTGCCAGCAGTTTATCCCTTCCCCGGGGCTACACCTTC. It is translated as CASSLSLPRGYTF.

V and J are TRBV28 and TRBJ2-5; the D gene is possibly TRBD1 (6 bases). The CDR3 loop spans 15 amino acids. CDR1 is MDHEN and CDR2 is SYDVKM in the germline V gene. Trimming cost V 0 bases and J 5 bases, with 13 bases left between them. The CDR3 DNA is TGTGCCAGCAGTTTATGGGCAGGGGACGGGGAGACCCAGTACTTC. Translating it yields CASSLWAGDGETQYF.

The chain recombines TRBV28 with TRBJ1-5, with D possibly matching TRBD1 (6 bases). Trimming shortened V by 2 bases and J by 2 bases, and 13 bases separated the two germline ends. Germline CDR1 is MDHEN and CDR2 is SYDVKM. The CDR3 is made up of 16 amino acids. As DNA, the CDR3 is TGTGCCAGCAGTTTACTTATCAGGGGCCGCAATCAGCCCCAGCATTTT. Translation gives CASSLLIRGRNQPQHF. Complete variable domain (other parts from reference TRBV28 and TRBJ1-5): DVKVTQSSRYLVKRTGEKVFLECVQDMDHENMFWYRQDPGLGLRLIYFSYDVKMKEKGDIPEGYSVSREKKERFSLILESASTNQTSMYLCASSLLIRGRNQPQHFGDGTRLSIL.

The chain carries TRBV27 and TRBJ2-1; weak D call: TRBD2 (6 bases). Germline V gene sequence: CDR1 MNHEY, CDR2 SMNVEV (reference sequence). V gave up 2 bases and J gave up 7 bases, with 18 bases separating them. The CDR3 extends over 16 amino acids. CDR3 region: CASSLIRVEGVNEQFF. In DNA form, the CDR3 reads TGTGCCAGCAGTTTAATTCGGGTGGAGGGAGTGAATGAGCAGTTCTTC.

V usage is TRBV28 and J usage is TRBJ1-2; D unclear. The V and J ends lost 1 base and 5 bases respectively, with 2 bases between them. CDR1 MDHEN and CDR2 SYDVKM come from the germline V gene. The CDR3 consists of 11 residues. This CDR3 reads CASSLSYGYTF. As DNA, the CDR3 is TGTGCCAGCAGTTTATCTTATGGCTACACCTTC.

The chain recombines TRBV6-1 with TRBJ2-5; D possibly corresponds to TRBD1 (6 bases). The J call may be in error: the DNA end matches TRBJ2-7 better. CDR3 length: 12 amino acids. Per the germline V gene, CDR1 is MNHNS and CDR2 is SASEGT. CDR3 in amino acids: CAIRGLWYEQYF. As DNA, the CDR3 is TGTGCTATCAGGGGTTTATGGTACGAGCAGTACTTC.

V and J are TRBV11-3 and TRBJ2-1; D unclear. This CDR3 is 15 amino acids long. Per germline, CDR1 SGHNT and CDR2 YENEEA. V was pared by 2 bases and J by 5 bases, with 13 bases between. The CDR3 sequence: CASSLSNTRDNEQFF. CDR3 in DNA: TGTGCCAGCAGCTTATCAAACACCCGGGACAATGAGCAGTTCTTC.

The chain recombines TRBV10-3 with TRBJ2-1, with 8 bases fitting TRBD2. CDR3 size: 16 residues. J lost 8 bases, V lost 0 bases, and 9 bases had no gene match. Germline V gene data show CDR1 as ENHRY and CDR2 as SYGVKD. CDR3 residues: CAISESFNGGAYEQFF. The CDR3 nucleotides are TGTGCCATCAGTGAGTCGTTTAACGGGGGGGCCTATGAGCAGTTCTTC.

The V call is TRBV18, the J call TRBJ2-2, with 13 bases matching TRBD2. V was clipped by 6 bases and J by 2 bases; unmatched bases: 6. This CDR3 has 17 residues. From germline, CDR1 is KGHSH and CDR2 LQKENI. CDR3 DNA sequence: TGTGCCAGCTCCCCTCGGACTAGCGGGAGTAACACCGGGGAGCTGTTTTTT. Translated: CASSPRTSGSNTGELFF.

V usage is TRBV5-4 and J usage is TRBJ2-3, with 10 bases lining up with TRBD2. The germline CDR1 and CDR2 sequences are SGHNT and YYREEE (reference sequence). J gave up 2 bases and V 4 bases, and 7 bases lay outside the gene matches. This CDR3 spans 16 amino acids. CDR3 region: CASSLWTSGVTDTQYF. The CDR3 region has the DNA TGTGCCAGCAGCCTATGGACTAGCGGAGTCACAGATACGCAGTATTTT.

The V and J genes are TRBV7-4 and TRBJ2-1, with TRBD2 as a possible D gene (5 bases). The germline CDR1 and CDR2 sequences are SGHVT and SQSDAQ. CDR3 length equals 12 residues. Trimming stripped 5 bases from V and 3 bases from J, with 5 bases between. CDR3 coding DNA: TGTGCCAGCAGCGACTACTACAATGAGCAGTTCTTC. This sequence encodes CASSDYYNEQFF.

The gene calls are TRBV5-8 and TRBJ1-1; unclear D gene. V was shortened by 3 bases and J by 3 bases, with 9 bases between the two germline ends. This CDR3 contains 13 residues. Germline values: CDR1 SGHTS, CDR2 YDEGEE. This CDR3 is CASSYNSDTEAFF. The CDR3 bases are TGTGCCAGCAGCTATAACTCGGACACTGAAGCTTTCTTT.

This clone appeared a single time. This sequence joins TRBV6-6 and TRBJ2-7, with 12 nucleotides matching TRBD2. Germline CDR1 and CDR2: MNHNY and SVGAGI (reference sequence). The CDR3 runs to 16 residues. The V segment lost 7 bases and the J segment 3 bases; nucleotides outside the gene matches: 10. The DNA for the CDR3 is TGTGCCAGCACCCACCAACGGACTAGCGGGGACTACGAGCAGTACTTC. This gives the protein CASTHQRTSGDYEQYF.

The chain recombines TRBV6-5 with TRBJ1-5, with a possible D match to TRBD1 (6 bases). The CDR3 is 13 amino acids. Trimming took off 6 bases at V and 4 bases at J, with 10 bases between the two ends. Per germline, CDR1 MNHEY and CDR2 SVGAGI. CDR3 in DNA: TGTGCCAGCAGAGCCCAGGGGAATCAGCCCCAGCATTTT. Translated: CASRAQGNQPQHF.

The chain combines TRBV11-2 with TRBJ2-1, with 10 nucleotides matching TRBD2. This CDR3 has 15 amino acids. V gave up 6 bases and J gave up 6 bases; unmatched junction bases: 8. CDR1 is SGHAT and CDR2 is FQNNGV in the germline V gene. The CDR3 nucleotides read TGTGCCAGCAGATCGACTCGACTAGCGGGCAATGAGCAGTTCTTC. This codes for CASRSTRLAGNEQFF.

This chain joins TRBV27 and TRBJ1-6, with 10 bases that match TRBD1. Germline CDR1 and CDR2: MNHEY and SMNVEV (reference sequence). The junction had 3 bases not matched to a gene; V was cut back by 2 bases and J by 8 bases. This CDR3 spans 15 amino acids. The CDR3 sequence: CASSLRGQGYSPLHF. The CDR3 DNA reads TGTGCCAGCAGTTTAAGGGGACAGGGGTATTCACCCCTCCACTTT.